This paragraph reports one T cell receptor (beta chain). Per germline, CDR1 SGHTA and CDR2 FQGNSA. The CDR3 covers 15 residues. The V end was cut by 2 bases, the J end by 2 bases, with 13 bases between. The sample is drawn from a study of T cells in Graves' hyperthyroidism and ophthalmopathy. RNA transcripts served as the template for amplifying TCR beta CDR3 regions. First-round RT-PCR of the TCR CDR3 relied on the HTBI primer set. TCRdb redid the calling of the multiplex PCR reads with MiXCR, one entry per CDR3 protein. The sample holds hundreds of thousands of distinct CDR3 sequences, about 35% seen once.

This sequence originates from a middle-aged woman with Graves' hyperthyroidism. Sample: blood. The J gene is TRBJ2-7, the V gene TRBV7-2; D may match TRBD1 or TRBD2 (5 bases each). The CDR3 bases are TGTGCCAGCAGCTTATCAGTAGGGGAGACCTACGAGCAGTACTTC. As protein: CASSLSVGETYEQYF.